The 20 T cell receptor beta chains presented below share a single source sample, sequenced in a study of blood T cell repertoires in COVID-19. The protocol was immunoSEQ multiplex PCR, while the TCRdb copy is restricted to in-frame clones and leaves out a portion. Of more than 150,000 clones listed, around four fifths are singletons. The sequencing input was peripheral blood. The source is a man in his thirties or forties with active or convalescent COVID-19.

This sequence joins TRBV11-2 and TRBJ2-1; 13 bases map to TRBD2. Germline lookup yields CDR1 SGHAT and CDR2 FQNNGV. The length of the CDR3 is 18 residues. The V and J ends lost 3 bases and 5 bases, in that order; junction bases with no gene match: 10. CDR3 nucleotides: TGTGCCAGCAGCTTTGGACTAGCGGGAGTAACGGAAAACAATGAGCAGTTCTTC. Protein sequence: CASSFGLAGVTENNEQFF.

The chain joins TRBV18 to TRBJ1-3, with no clear D. Germline V gives CDR1 KGHSH, CDR2 LQKENI. The CDR3 covers 13 residues. Trimming removed 6 bases at V and 4 bases at J, with 10 bases between. CDR3 DNA: TGTGCCAGCTCGCTTGAACTAGGAAACACCATATATTTT. It encodes CASSLELGNTIYF.

The CDR3 DNA reads TGTGCCTGGAAATTCCAGGGGCTGACCACTGAAGCTTTCTTT. It encodes CAWKFQGLTTEAFF. The chain uses TRBV30 and TRBJ1-1; a weak D match, TRBD1 (6 bases). V lost 4 bases to trimming and J lost 4 bases, with 16 bases between them. This CDR3 region has 14 residues. Germline lookup yields CDR1 GTSNPN and CDR2 SVGIG (reference sequence).

The chain employs TRBV5-8 and TRBJ1-5, with D maybe TRBD1 (5 bases). Germline assignment: CDR1 SGHTS and CDR2 YDEGEE. With 0 bases removed from V and 5 bases from J, the gap between germline ends came to 12 bases. The CDR3 sequence is 15 residues long. The CDR3 region is CASSLVSATDQPQHF. CDR3 sequence (DNA): TGTGCCAGCAGCTTGGTGTCAGCGACAGATCAGCCCCAGCATTTT.

The rearrangement joins TRBV7-9 to TRBJ2-1, with D perhaps TRBD2 (5 bases). Germline CDR1 is SEHNR and CDR2 is FQNEAQ (reference sequence). This CDR3 spans 16 amino acids. V gave up 5 bases and J gave up 4 bases, with 18 bases separating them. The DNA of the CDR3 is TGTGCCAGCAGCCCGGATGACTACCTTAGATACAATGAGCAGTTCTTC. It is translated as CASSPDDYLRYNEQFF.

V usage is TRBV7-8 and J usage is TRBJ1-2; D is possibly TRBD1 (6 bases). The CDR3 is made up of 15 amino acids. V gave up 1 base and J gave up 3 bases, with 12 bases separating them. Germline V gives CDR1 SGHVS, CDR2 FQNEAQ. CDR3 in amino acids: CASSLVPGGHYGYTF. CDR3 in DNA: TGTGCCAGCAGCTTAGTCCCGGGGGGCCACTATGGCTACACCTTC. Full variable domain (remainder filled in from reference TRBV7-8 and TRBJ1-2): GAGVSQSPRYKVAKRGQDVALRCDPISGHVSLFWYQQALGQGPEFLTYFQNEAQLDKSGLPSDRFFAERPEGSVSTLKIQRTQQEDSAVYLCASSLVPGGHYGYTFGSGTRLTVV.

The rearrangement joins TRBV29-1 to TRBJ2-2; 10 positions agree with TRBD1. J gave up 4 bases and V 8 bases, and 7 bases lay outside the gene matches. CDR1 is SQVTM and CDR2 is ANQGSEA in the germline V gene. The CDR3 has 14 amino acids. CDR3 region: CSCSGTGVTGELFF. CDR3 coding DNA: TGCAGCTGTTCCGGGACAGGGGTCACCGGGGAGCTGTTTTTT.

There are a few counts of this clone. J is TRBJ1-1 and V is TRBV5-1, with D perhaps TRBD1 (5 bases). V gave up 7 bases and J gave up 5 bases, with 18 bases separating them. Looked up from germline, CDR1 is SGHRS and CDR2 is YFSETQ. CDR3 length: 14 amino acids. DNA for the CDR3: TGCGCCAGCGGGGGAGGGACGGCAGCTACTGAAGCTTTCTTT. Amino acids: CASGGGTAATEAFF.

V is TRBV24-1 and J is TRBJ2-3; D not certain. The CDR3 spans 15 residues. Between the trimmed V and J ends, which lost 3 bases and 2 bases, there was a span of 11 bases. Looked up from germline, CDR1 is KGHDR and CDR2 is SFDVKD. This CDR3 reads CATSDPGGNTDTQYF. Here the CDR3 DNA reads TGTGCCACCAGTGATCCCGGCGGAAACACAGATACGCAGTATTTT.

V gene TRBV10-1 combines with J gene TRBJ2-1; 11 bases are shared with TRBD2. The CDR3 has 17 amino acids. Losses at the gene ends were 6 bases for V and 4 bases for J; bases not matched to a gene: 11. Germline V gives CDR1 WNHNN, CDR2 SYGVQD (reference sequence). The CDR3 region has the DNA TGCGCCAGCAGGGACCTTAGCGGGAGGGCCGTGTACAATGAGCAGTTCTTC. Residues: CASRDLSGRAVYNEQFF.

The chain links TRBV18 to TRBJ2-7, with 8 positions matching TRBD2. The germline gives CDR1 KGHSH, CDR2 LQKENI. The CDR3 is made up of 15 amino acids. V was clipped by 1 base and J by 2 bases; unmatched bases: 4. CDR3 sequence reads: CASSPLREDTYEQYF. The CDR3, as DNA: TGTGCCAGCTCACCACTGCGGGAGGACACCTACGAGCAGTACTTC.

The chain joins TRBV11-2 to TRBJ1-1; unclear D gene. CDR3 length: 14 residues. The V end lost 5 bases, the J end lost 1 base, and 11 bases lay between the germline ends. Germline assignment: CDR1 SGHAT and CDR2 FQNNGV. The CDR3 bases are TGTGCCAGCAGCCCCGCCCGGAGGAACACTGAAGCTTTCTTT. Protein product: CASSPARRNTEAFF.

The chain employs TRBV7-9 and TRBJ2-4, with D perhaps TRBD2 (6 bases). Germline loops: CDR1 SEHNR, CDR2 FQNEAQ (reference sequence). The CDR3 runs 17 residues. Trimming pared 0 bases from V and 0 bases from J, leaving 12 bases between. DNA of the CDR3: TGTGCCAGCAGCTTAGCAAGTGGGGGACTAGCCAAAAACATTCAGTACTTC. Its translation is CASSLASGGLAKNIQYF. The variable domain in full, with the rest retrieved from reference TRBV7-9 and TRBJ2-4, is DTGVSQNPRHKITKRGQNVTFRCDPISEHNRLYWYRQTLGQGPEFLTYFQNEAQLEKSRLLSDRFSAERPKGSFSTLEIQRTEQGDSAMYLCASSLASGGLAKNIQYFGAGTRLSVL.

The V gene is TRBV19, the J gene TRBJ1-2, with a tentative D call TRBD1 (5 bases). This CDR3 is 11 amino acids long. Trimming cost V 5 bases and J 14 bases, with 15 bases left between them. The germline gives CDR1 LNHDA, CDR2 SQIVND (reference sequence). CDR3 region: CASSSGRGGTF. For the CDR3, the DNA is TGTGCCAGTAGTTCGGGACGGGGGGGAACCTTC.

This chain uses TRBV10-1 with TRBJ2-1, with 9 bases identical to TRBD2. With 3 bases clipped from V and 10 bases from J, the junction kept 10 bases outside the gene matches. The CDR3 loop spans 15 amino acids. CDR1 is WNHNN, CDR2 SYGVQD, per germline (reference sequence). The CDR3 DNA sequence: TGCGCCAGCAGTGAAGCGGCGGGGGGGCGAGAGGAGCAGTTCTTC. As protein: CASSEAAGGREEQFF.

This chain uses TRBV2 with TRBJ1-6, with D possibly being TRBD1 (6 bases). Per the germline V gene, CDR1 is SNHLY and CDR2 is FYNNEI. V lost 3 bases and J lost 2, with 11 bases in between. The CDR3 consists of 16 residues. The CDR3 protein is CASSDRQGTYNSPLHF. Written as DNA, the CDR3 is TGTGCCAGCAGTGATAGGCAGGGGACCTATAATTCACCCCTCCACTTT.

This clone has more than one count but fewer than ten. The V gene is TRBV4-2, the J gene TRBJ1-2; maybe TRBD1 (5 bases). This CDR3 spans 15 amino acids. V lost 1 base, J lost 3 bases, and 12 bases lay in between. In germline, CDR1 is LGHNA, CDR2 YNFKEQ. For the CDR3, the DNA is TGTGCCAGCAGCCAAGGTAATCGGGGGGACTATGGCTACACCTTC. Protein sequence: CASSQGNRGDYGYTF.

The chain uses TRBV11-2 and TRBJ1-1; TRBD1 is a possible D gene (5 bases). This CDR3 contains 13 residues. Trimming left V 4 bases short and J 7 bases short, with 13 bases between. The germline gives CDR1 SGHAT, CDR2 FQNNGV. CDR3 in amino acids: CASSSLTEVEAFF. CDR3 bases: TGTGCCAGCAGCTCACTGACAGAGGTTGAAGCTTTCTTT.

V and J are TRBV18 and TRBJ1-3, with 11 bases identical to TRBD1. This CDR3 is built from 19 residues. V trimming: 3 bases; J trimming: 0 bases; junction bases outside the gene matches: 10. CDR1 is KGHSH and CDR2 is LQKENI in the germline V gene. The CDR3 DNA is TGTGCCAGCTCACCGACCCCCGGGACAGGGGGTTTCTCTGGAAACACCATATATTTT. It yields the protein CASSPTPGTGGFSGNTIYF.

This chain uses TRBV7-9 with TRBJ2-2, with 7 positions matching TRBD1. Looked up from germline, CDR1 is SEHNR and CDR2 is FQNEAQ (reference sequence). The CDR3 totals 15 residues. V gave up 5 bases and J gave up 6 bases; unmatched junction bases: 9. The CDR3 is CASSPPTGLAGELFF. CDR3 DNA sequence: TGTGCCAGCAGCCCTCCGACAGGGTTGGCCGGGGAGCTGTTTTTT.